This is a list of T cell receptor beta chains from one sample in a study of T-cell memory formation after mild COVID-19. TCRdb re-derived calls from the 5' RACE reads in MiXCR, one entry per CDR3 protein. Of roughly 400,000 distinct CDR3 sequences in the sample, roughly 26% were seen once. The sequencing input was PBMCs or a T cell subset sorted from them (not recorded which). The receptors were sampled from an adult woman who had mild COVID-19 (a few samples of this study predate the infection). Cell type and time point are not known. Both conserved end residues are part of each CDR3. D genes are given only for firm matches. Size is stated for part of the rows, as once, few or many counts, or as a class when the clone is expanded.

V	size	D	J	DNA	CDR3
TRBV21-1	NA	NA	TRBJ2-3	TGTGCCAGCAGCAACAGGGACCATCGGGATACGCAGTATTTT	CASSNRDHRDTQYF
TRBV29-1	once	NA	TRBJ1-3	TGCAGCGTACAGTTCTCTGGAAACACCATATATTTT	CSVQFSGNTIYF
TRBV6-2/TRBV6-3	NA	NA	TRBJ2-5	TGTGCCAGCAGTTACTCACCCCTGTCGGCAGGGAGCGCCCAGTACTTC	CASSYSPLSAGSAQYF
TRBV7-2	NA	NA	TRBJ2-1	TGTGCCAGCAGCTTAGTCTACAGGGACAATGAGCAGTTCTTC	CASSLVYRDNEQFF
TRBV2	NA	NA	TRBJ2-7	TGTGCCAGCAGGGAATACTCCTACGAGCAGTACTTC	CASREYSYEQYF
TRBV19	NA	TRBD2	TRBJ2-7	TGTGCCAGTAGTATCCTAGCGGGAGGTTCCTACGAGCAGTACTTC	CASSILAGGSYEQYF
TRBV15	NA	NA	TRBJ2-1	TGTGCCACCAGCAGAGGAACGGGACGGACCTACAATGAGCAGTTCTTC	CATSRGTGRTYNEQFF
TRBV5-1	NA	NA	TRBJ1-2	TGCGCCAGCAGCTTGGCGGCCGGTACCATCTATGGCTACACCTTC	CASSLAAGTIYGYTF
TRBV18	NA	NA	TRBJ1-4	TGTGCCAGCTCCCCATCGAACCTCCCAGACCCTGAAAAACTGTTTTTT	CASSPSNLPDPEKLFF
TRBV7-2	many	NA	TRBJ2-7	TGTGCCAGCAGCTTAAGCGGGACAAGCGGCGAGCAGTACTTC	CASSLSGTSGEQYF
TRBV15	few	NA	TRBJ2-2	TGTGCCACCAGCAGAGATCTTGATCACACCGGGGAGCTGTTTTTT	CATSRDLDHTGELFF
TRBV4-2	few	TRBD2	TRBJ2-3	TGTGCCAGCAGCCAAGGGCTAGCGGGAGCGGATACGCAGTATTTT	CASSQGLAGADTQYF
TRBV7-9	few	TRBD1	TRBJ2-7	TGTGCCAGCAGCTTAGTTGGTACAGGGGGCAACGAGCAGTACTTC	CASSLVGTGGNEQYF
TRBV18	NA	TRBD2	TRBJ2-7	TGTGCCAGCTCACCACCGGGACTAAAACCCGAGCAGTACTTC	CASSPPGLKPEQYF
TRBV29-1	few	NA	TRBJ1-2	TGCAGCGTTGGGGGGTCCTGGGGCTACACCTTC	CSVGGSWGYTF
TRBV12-3/TRBV12-4	few	NA	TRBJ1-1	TGTGCCAGCAGCTCCTTTGAGGGGGTGCCCACTGAAGCTTTCTTT	CASSSFEGVPTEAFF
TRBV11-2	NA	NA	TRBJ2-3	TGTGCCAGCAGCATACAAGGAGCCCATCCCACAGATACGCAGTATTTT	CASSIQGAHPTDTQYF
TRBV29-1	NA	NA	TRBJ1-1	TGCAGCGTTGGACGGATGAACACTGAAGCTTTCTTT	CSVGRMNTEAFF
TRBV5-1	NA	NA	TRBJ1-2	TGCGCCAGCAGCTGGGGTTACCGGGGTTCTAACTATGGCTACACCTTC	CASSWGYRGSNYGYTF
TRBV12-3/TRBV12-4	many	NA	TRBJ2-7	TGTGCCAGCAGTTTAAGTTTTTCCAGAGGCCCCTACGAGCAGTACTTC	CASSLSFSRGPYEQYF
TRBV7-9	NA	NA	TRBJ2-5	TGTGCCAGCAGCTTAGCCCAGGGGCCAGGAGAGACCCAGTACTTC	CASSLAQGPGETQYF
TRBV9	NA	TRBD2	TRBJ2-5	TGTGCCAGCAGCGTAGTCGCGGGAGCGGGAGAGACCCAGTACTTC	CASSVVAGAGETQYF
TRBV6-1	NA	NA	TRBJ1-2	TGTGCCGAGACTCCGGGCGGCTACACCTTC	CAETPGGYTF
TRBV11-3	few	NA	TRBJ1-3	TGTGCCAGCAGCCCGGGACACGGAAACACCATATATTTT	CASSPGHGNTIYF
TRBV7-8	few	NA	TRBJ1-1	TGTGCCAGCAGCTCCATTCCGGGACGGATGAACACTGAAGCTTTCTTT	CASSSIPGRMNTEAFF
TRBV5-6	few	NA	TRBJ2-5	TGTGCCAGCAGCTTGGTGGCGGGCGCCAACTTTCAAGAGACCCAGTACTTC	CASSLVAGANFQETQYF
TRBV27	NA	NA	TRBJ2-7	TGTGCCAGCAGTTTAATGAAGGTGGGGGAGCAGTACTTC	CASSLMKVGEQYF